This TCR beta chain was identified in a study of long-term antiretroviral therapy in people with HIV. Study-wide results and caveats: Clones showing expansion before ART dominated the repertoire at all time points. ART adherence, viral resistance and therapy changes went unrecorded.

The authors ran the immunoSEQ assay, v3.0, at survey level. Profiled with immunoSEQ multiplex PCR; TCRdb holds only in-frame clones, not every one. The sample holds roughly 7,800 clones, more than 65% seen once. Concerning this clone itself: The target antigen is unknown.

The V gene's germline CDR1 is SGDLS and CDR2 YYNGEE. V lost 0 bases and J lost 11, with 20 bases in between. The CDR3 spans 15 residues. The clonotype comes from a man aged 40-49 years with HIV. The material sequenced was unsorted PBMCs, taken 0.1 years after starting antiretroviral therapy. The chain has TRBV9 and TRBJ1-1, with D maybe TRBD1 (6 bases). CDR3 nucleotide sequence: TGTGCCAGCAGCGTAGGTGGACGGGGGCCTACATGGGCTTTCTTT. Encoded protein: CASSVGGRGPTWAFF.